A single sample gave rise to the 30 T cell receptor beta chains below, sequenced in a study of Ad26.COV2.S vaccination and SARS-CoV-2 variants. Measured with immunoSEQ multiplex PCR; TCRdb has only the in-frame clones, and not every one. The sample has around 320,000 clones, over 75% seen once; the top ten hold 3.4%. Treatment reported: 19 received Ad26.COV2.S at low or high dose, single or two shots; about 5 received placebo; per-sample allocation not given. Collection of samples fell on day 63 after the first vaccine or placebo injection. The input for sequencing was peripheral blood, taken in a trial of Ad26.COV2.S vaccine versus placebo. These receptors all stem from a person between 18 and 65 years old who received the Ad26.COV2.S COVID-19 vaccine or a placebo.

On this clone itself: Within the sample, other DNA sequences also encode this same CDR3. The rearrangement links TRBV4-1 to TRBJ2-5, with TRBD2 as a possible D gene (5 bases). Trimming pared 5 bases from V and 1 base from J, leaving 14 bases between. Germline lookup yields CDR1 MGHRA and CDR2 YSYEKL. CDR3 length: 15 residues. CDR3: CASSFGLAGQETQYF. CDR3 nucleotides: TGCGCCAGCAGCTTCGGACTGGCGGGCCAAGAGACCCAGTACTTC.

This clone was detected only a few times. V gene TRBV6-1 combines with J gene TRBJ1-1, with 7 bases identical to TRBD1. Germline V CDR1 and CDR2: MNHNS, SASEGT. The CDR3 spans 16 residues. V was clipped by 4 bases and J by 3 bases; unmatched bases: 11. The CDR3 region is CASSGYIGGRDTEAFF. Written as DNA, the CDR3 is TGTGCCAGCAGTGGGTACATAGGGGGCAGGGACACTGAAGCTTTCTTT.

In its sample, this clone was seen once. V usage is TRBV7-9 and J usage is TRBJ1-2; D is uncertain. The germline gives CDR1 SEHNR, CDR2 FQNEAQ (reference sequence). The length of the CDR3 is 11 residues. The germline V and J ends were trimmed by 1 base and 6 bases, with 3 bases remaining between them. CDR3 sequence reads: CASSLVDGYTF. The CDR3 DNA reads TGTGCCAGCAGCTTAGTGGATGGCTACACCTTC.

The rearrangement joins TRBV9 to TRBJ2-2; 9 bases are a match to TRBD1. V lost 0 bases, J lost 6 bases, and 3 bases stayed unmatched. The CDR3 runs 15 residues. CDR1 is SGDLS and CDR2 is YYNGEE in the germline V gene. CDR3 nucleotide sequence: TGTGCCAGCAGCGTAGCGGGACAGGGTCCCGGGGAGCTGTTTTTT. This sequence encodes CASSVAGQGPGELFF.

The chain links TRBV16 to TRBJ2-7, with no clear D. This CDR3 spans 12 amino acids. Deletions cut 4 bases from V and 4 bases from J, with 8 bases between. CDR1 KGHSY and CDR2 FQNENV come from the germline V gene. CDR3 in amino acids: CASSLTGYEQYF. CDR3 nucleotides: TGTGCCAGCAGCCTGACGGGTTACGAGCAGTACTTC.

The chain couples TRBV4-2 to TRBJ1-1, with TRBD1 identical over 9 bases. Per the germline V gene, CDR1 is LGHNA and CDR2 is YNFKEQ. Trimming at V came to 1 base and at J to 8 bases, leaving 8 bases not matched to a gene. The CDR3 is 15 amino acids. For the CDR3, the DNA is TGTGCCAGCAGCCAAGCTAATACAGGGGGCAAGGAAGCTTTCTTT. It translates to CASSQANTGGKEAFF.

The CDR3: CASSLGQRGGYTF. The CDR3 bases are TGTGCCAGCAGCTTGGGGCAGAGGGGAGGCTACACCTTC. The chain recombines TRBV5-6 with TRBJ1-2; weak D call: TRBD1 (5 bases). CDR3 length: 13 amino acids. The V end lost 0 bases, the J end lost 8 bases, and 11 bases lay between the germline ends. CDR1 and CDR2 from the germline V gene are SGHDT and YYEEEE.

The rearrangement links TRBV5-1 to TRBJ2-5; D is ambiguous. CDR3 length: 14 amino acids. From germline, CDR1 is SGHRS and CDR2 YFSETQ. V shed 1 base and J shed 5 bases, with 12 bases lying between them. CDR3 in amino acids: CASSLTVNGETQYF. In DNA, the CDR3 is TGCGCCAGCAGCTTGACGGTTAACGGGGAGACCCAGTACTTC. Complete variable domain (other parts from reference TRBV5-1 and TRBJ2-5): KAGVTQTPRYLIKTRGQQVTLSCSPISGHRSVSWYQQTPGQGLQFLFEYFSETQRNKGNFPGRFSGRQFSNSRSEMNVSTLELGDSALYLCASSLTVNGETQYFGPGTRLLVL.

V usage is TRBV13 and J usage is TRBJ2-7; no firm D call. CDR3 length: 15 amino acids. V was trimmed by 5 bases and J by 2 bases, leaving 16 bases between them. In germline, CDR1 is PRHDT, CDR2 FYEKMQ (reference sequence). DNA of the CDR3: TGTGCCAGCAGCCCCTCGGGTGGTTCCGCCTACGAGCAGTACTTC. It encodes CASSPSGGSAYEQYF.

This clone is a singleton in its sample. The chain couples TRBV29-1 to TRBJ1-1, with a tentative D call TRBD1 (5 bases). Germline values: CDR1 SQVTM, CDR2 ANQGSEA. Trimming pared 6 bases from V and 6 bases from J, leaving 14 bases between. The CDR3 loop spans 12 amino acids. CDR3 sequence: CSVVGRGPEAFF. CDR3 nucleotide sequence: TGCAGCGTCGTCGGGCGGGGACCTGAAGCTTTCTTT.

The V gene is TRBV11-3, the J gene TRBJ2-7, with a tentative D call TRBD1 (6 bases). Looked up from germline, CDR1 is SGHNT and CDR2 is YENEEA. The ends were cut back, 5 bases at V and 3 bases at J, with 11 bases in the middle. This CDR3 region has 13 residues. The CDR3 here is CASSTSTGYEQYF. As DNA, the CDR3 is TGTGCCAGCAGCACGTCGACAGGCTACGAGCAGTACTTC.

This clone came up a few times. Relative to the germline gene, one junction end is altered; a read error may explain this. This chain joins TRBV7-7 and TRBJ1-5; 7 bases fit TRBD1. This CDR3 is 13 amino acids long. Per the germline V gene, CDR1 is SSHAT and CDR2 is FNYEAQ (reference sequence). The CDR3 DNA sequence: TGTGCTAGCAGCTCAGGGACAGATCAGCCCCAGCATTTT. Amino acid sequence: CASSSGTDQPQHF.

This sequence joins TRBV7-6 and TRBJ1-4; 9 nucleotides line up with TRBD1. The CDR3 contains 14 residues. Per the germline V gene, CDR1 is SGHVS and CDR2 is FNYEAQ. J was trimmed by 7 bases and V by 3 bases; bases with no gene match: 3. CDR3: CASSFSGQGEKLFF. DNA for the CDR3: TGTGCCAGCAGCTTTTCGGGACAGGGTGAAAAACTGTTTTTT.

The chain employs TRBV2 and TRBJ1-6, with TRBD1 matching 7 bases. The trim removed 7 bases at V and 5 bases at J, leaving 14 bases unmatched. Per germline, CDR1 SNHLY and CDR2 FYNNEI. The CDR3 has 17 amino acids. The CDR3, as DNA: TGTGCCAGCAAGGGGTGGAAAGGGGGCCGAGATAATTCACCCCTCCACTTT. Its protein is CASKGWKGGRDNSPLHF.

This clone was seen only a few times. V usage is TRBV6-5 and J usage is TRBJ1-1; D unresolved. This CDR3 has 13 amino acids. V gave up 10 bases and J gave up 4 bases, with 16 bases separating them. Germline CDR1 MNHEY, CDR2 SVGAGI. CDR3 bases: TGTGCCACCCCGCGGGAATGGGGCACTGAAGCTTTCTTT. This translates into CATPREWGTEAFF.

The chain is built from TRBV7-9 and TRBJ1-5; 8 nucleotides line up with TRBD1. There are 14 residues in the CDR3. Germline loops: CDR1 SEHNR, CDR2 FQNEAQ (reference sequence). Losses at the gene ends were 6 bases for V and 4 bases for J; bases not matched to a gene: 5. CDR3 in amino acids: CASRRQGPNQPQHF. In DNA, the CDR3 is TGTGCCAGCAGGAGACAGGGGCCAAATCAGCCCCAGCATTTT.

This rearrangement joins TRBV5-6 to TRBJ2-7; D is unclear. CDR1 and CDR2 (germline): SGHDT, YYEEEE. This CDR3 region has 14 residues. The V end lost 6 bases, the J end lost 1 base, and 14 bases lay between the germline ends. The CDR3, as DNA: TGTGCCAGCAAACCCGTGGGGAAGTCCTACGAGCAGTACTTC. Amino acids: CASKPVGKSYEQYF.

The sample holds one count of this clone. The chain joins TRBV5-1 to TRBJ1-1; D uncertain. This CDR3 region has 15 residues. V shed 0 bases and J shed 1 base, with 10 bases lying between them. CDR1 is SGHRS and CDR2 is YFSETQ in the germline V gene. For the CDR3, the DNA is TGCGCCAGCAGCTTGGATAGGGCCCGGAACACTGAAGCTTTCTTT. Translating it yields CASSLDRARNTEAFF.

This chain connects TRBV25-1 to TRBJ2-2, with 8 nucleotides matching TRBD1. CDR1 MGHDK and CDR2 SYGVNS come from the germline V gene. This CDR3 comprises 18 residues. The V and J ends lost 5 bases and 5 bases, in that order; junction bases with no gene match: 16. CDR3: CASSYQDRGFSKTGELFF. Here the CDR3 DNA reads TGTGCCAGCAGTTACCAAGACAGGGGATTCAGTAAAACCGGGGAGCTGTTTTTT.

V usage is TRBV19 and J usage is TRBJ1-2, with 9 bases that match TRBD1. Per germline, CDR1 LNHDA and CDR2 SQIVND (reference sequence). J gave up 3 bases and V 4 bases, and 12 bases lay outside the gene matches. The CDR3 spans 17 residues. The CDR3 spells CASSRSAGTGNYYGYTF. The CDR3 region has the DNA TGTGCCAGTAGTAGATCTGCCGGGACAGGGAATTACTATGGCTACACCTTC. The complete variable domain, with remaining parts taken from reference TRBV19 and TRBJ1-2, reads DGGITQSPKYLFRKEGQNVTLSCEQNLNHDAMYWYRQDPGQGLRLIYYSQIVNDFQKGDIAEGYSVSREKKESFPLTVTSAQKNPTAFYLCASSRSAGTGNYYGYTFGSGTRLTVV.

This clone was seen a handful of times. This chain uses TRBV5-6 with TRBJ1-5; TRBD1 matches 8 bases. There are 14 residues in the CDR3. The germline V gene has CDR1 SGHDT and CDR2 YYEEEE. V was clipped by 6 bases and J by 9 bases; unmatched bases: 11. DNA of the CDR3: TGTGCCAGCAACTCCCAGGGGGCAGTCGGGCCCCAGCATTTT. This sequence encodes CASNSQGAVGPQHF.

The gene calls are TRBV11-2 and TRBJ2-3; D is possibly TRBD2 (7 bases). Trimming stripped 4 bases from V and 2 bases from J, with 13 bases between. Per germline, CDR1 SGHAT and CDR2 FQNNGV. This CDR3 region has 15 residues. CDR3 nucleotides: TGTGCCAGCAGCTATGGGAGGGGGTACACAGATACGCAGTATTTT. Protein: CASSYGRGYTDTQYF.

V gene TRBV6-5 combines with J gene TRBJ1-2; maybe TRBD1 (6 bases). Trimming took 5 bases from V and 6 from J, leaving 13 bases between them. Per the germline V gene, CDR1 is MNHEY and CDR2 is SVGAGI. This CDR3 is 13 amino acids long. The CDR3 loop reads CASSKTGLHGYTF. The DNA for the CDR3 is TGTGCCAGCAGTAAAACAGGGCTCCATGGCTACACCTTC.

The chain recombines TRBV7-9 with TRBJ2-2; D might be TRBD1 or TRBD2, each matching 6 bases. V lost 6 bases, J lost 3 bases, and 23 bases lay in between. This CDR3 has 18 residues. Looked up from germline, CDR1 is SEHNR and CDR2 is FQNEAQ (reference sequence). CDR3 amino acids: CASRRDTANLWDTGELFF. In DNA, the CDR3 is TGTGCCAGCAGGCGGGACACCGCGAACCTCTGGGACACCGGGGAGCTGTTTTTT.

V gene TRBV4-3 combines with J gene TRBJ1-2, with a weak D call TRBD1 (6 bases). The germline V gene has CDR1 LGHNA and CDR2 YSLEER. V lost 0 bases to trimming and J lost 2 bases, with 16 bases between them. The CDR3 runs 17 residues. As DNA, the CDR3 is TGCGCCAGCAGCCAAGATCCCGGGGGGCGGGTGAACTATGGCTACACCTTC. It specifies CASSQDPGGRVNYGYTF.

The V gene is TRBV7-2, the J gene TRBJ1-2; a possible D gene is TRBD1 (5 bases). The V gene's germline CDR1 is SGHTA and CDR2 FQGNSA. The CDR3 runs 14 residues. Trimming removed 1 base from V and 5 bases from J, with 11 bases in between. The CDR3 loop reads CASSLVGTEYGYTF. The CDR3 coding sequence is TGTGCCAGCAGCTTAGTTGGGACGGAGTATGGCTACACCTTC.

This rearrangement joins TRBV12-3 or TRBV12-4 to TRBJ1-6; 7 bases are a match to TRBD1. J gave up 10 bases and V 7 bases, and 4 bases lay outside the gene matches. The length of the CDR3 is 12 residues. CDR3 amino acids: CASTQGGSPLHF. The CDR3 DNA is TGTGCCAGCACTCAGGGGGGATCACCCCTCCACTTT.

The J gene is TRBJ2-7, the V gene TRBV20-1; 9 nucleotides line up with TRBD2. With V trimmed by 3 bases and J by 0 bases, 3 bases remained unmatched. The CDR3 consists of 14 residues. Germline V gene data show CDR1 as DFQATT and CDR2 as SNEGSKA (reference sequence). CDR3 coding DNA: TGCAGTGCTAGTTCTAGCGGGGCCTCCTACGAGCAGTACTTC. Translating gives CSASSSGASYEQYF.

V and J are TRBV6-5 and TRBJ2-7; D is possibly TRBD1 or TRBD2 (5 bases each). Germline lookup yields CDR1 MNHEY and CDR2 SVGAGI. The CDR3 contains 13 residues. V was shortened by 6 bases and J by 1 base, with 10 bases between the two germline ends. CDR3 in amino acids: CASRRGLSYEQYF. The CDR3 DNA is TGTGCCAGCAGGAGGGGCTTATCCTACGAGCAGTACTTC.

The rearrangement links TRBV5-1 to TRBJ2-3, with TRBD1 as a possible D gene (6 bases). This CDR3 region has 14 residues. Per germline, CDR1 SGHRS and CDR2 YFSETQ. V shed 5 bases and J shed 0 bases, with 10 bases lying between them. The CDR3 reads CASRRQVSTDTQYF. In nucleotides, the CDR3 is TGCGCCAGCAGAAGACAGGTTAGCACAGATACGCAGTATTTT.